This T cell receptor (beta chain) was identified during a study of blood T cell repertoires in COVID-19 (TCRdb year 2020). About the investigation overall: Collaborator samples came from the United States, Italy and Spain and covered acute and convalescent phases of COVID-19. The sample metadata nearly always contained a de-identified subject ID, COVID-19 status, age in years and sex. The prospective study material was composed of cDNA or gDNA derived from T cells, B-cell-depleted T cells, or PBMCs. Where available, HLA class I and class II types were obtained from metadata supplied by the sample provider rather than from assay-based typing. The repertoires were released in a freely available public database meant as a resource for research on the immune response to SARS-CoV-2. Subjects who had been exposed to COVID-19, were actively infected with it, or had recovered from it provided the deeply sampled blood TCRbeta repertoires that made up the dataset. The samples were drawn from the first 160 participants of the ongoing ImmuneRACE study and from 950 to 1,500 subjects provided by 6 global collaborators. What the authors observed across the whole study: How much clinical and demographic metadata was included differed by source and by participant, and the metadata was provided uncurated.

The immunoSEQ Assay, a bias-controlled multiplex PCR, was used to amplify TCRbeta CDR3 regions from genomic DNA. In the authors' own workflow: Within the assay, amplification of reference gene primers was used to estimate how many nucleated cells each sample contained. To quantify the absolute abundance of each unique TCRbeta CDR3 rearrangement, sequence reads were collapsed and filtered. Productive Simpson clonality was computed per sample as the square root of Simpson's diversity index over productive rearrangements. TCRdb took over this immuneACCESS table, retaining in-frame rearrangements with V and J assigned. Such tables are incomplete; in checked studies, under half of the missing clones stem from an unresolved V gene, and the remainder is unexplained. The D gene and trimming were derived from the DNA, and the V and J assignments and clone size from that table. The sample contains 250,000 to 350,000 clones, roughly 87% of them found a single time. The ten most abundant clones make up about 2.2% of the sample.

As to this clone: This receptor's antigen is unknown. No base-level quality is on record; no much larger clone is a single base apart.

Samples from volunteer blood donors who had recovered from COVID-19 were contributed by a second Seattle source. Each collaborating institution followed its own protocols to collect whole blood in K2EDTA tubes. For TCRbeta analysis, collaborator samples were shipped as frozen whole blood, as isolated PBMCs, or as DNA extracted from either sample type. The clonotype originates from a woman between 45 and 60 years old who had recovered from COVID-19. The sample comprised peripheral blood.

CDR3 sequence: CASSFSGVDEQFF. The DNA is as follows: TGTGCCAGCAGTTTTTCAGGGGTGGATGAGCAGTTCTTC. Recombination linked TRBV27 to TRBJ2-1, with TRBD1 perhaps the D gene, on 6 matching bases. The germline V gene (reference sequence) specifies MNHEY as CDR1 and SMNVEV as CDR2. The CDR3 contains 13 residues, cysteine and phenylalanine counted. This entry keeps only the CDR3 DNA: 39 bases, framed from base 1. V loses 3 bases, J loses 8 bases, and the germline ends lie 11 bases apart.